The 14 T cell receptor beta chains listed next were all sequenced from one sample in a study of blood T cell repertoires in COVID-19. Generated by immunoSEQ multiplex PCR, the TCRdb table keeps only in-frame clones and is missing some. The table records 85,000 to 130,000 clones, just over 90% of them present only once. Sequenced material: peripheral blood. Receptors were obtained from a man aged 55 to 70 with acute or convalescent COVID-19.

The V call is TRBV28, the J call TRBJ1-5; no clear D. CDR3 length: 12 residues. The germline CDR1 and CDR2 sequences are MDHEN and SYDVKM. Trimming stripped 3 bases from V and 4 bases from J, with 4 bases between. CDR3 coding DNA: TGTGCCAGCAGTTTCAGTAATCAGCCCCAGCATTTT. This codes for CASSFSNQPQHF.

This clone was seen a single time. CDR3 in amino acids: CASSLGQNYNEQFF. The CDR3 DNA reads as TGCGCCAGCAGCTTGGGGCAGAACTACAATGAGCAGTTCTTC. The chain employs TRBV5-1 and TRBJ2-1; D gene unclear. The CDR3 extends over 14 amino acids. Trimming pared 0 bases from V and 3 bases from J, leaving 7 bases between. The V gene's germline CDR1 is SGHRS and CDR2 YFSETQ.

The DNA for the CDR3 is TGTGCCAGCGGAAGGGACAGGGGGATTTACGAGCAGTACTTC. It translates to CASGRDRGIYEQYF. The chain recombines TRBV6-5 with TRBJ2-7; 11 bases agree with TRBD1. The CDR3 spans 14 residues. CDR1 MNHEY and CDR2 SVGAGI come from the germline V gene. V was clipped by 8 bases and J by 4 bases; unmatched bases: 7.

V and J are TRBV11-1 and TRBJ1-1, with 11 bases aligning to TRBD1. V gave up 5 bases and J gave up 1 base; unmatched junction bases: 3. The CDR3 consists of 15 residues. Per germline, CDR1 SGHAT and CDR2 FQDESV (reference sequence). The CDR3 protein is CASSRTGGPNTEAFF. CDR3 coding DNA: TGTGCCAGCAGCCGGACAGGGGGCCCGAACACTGAAGCTTTCTTT.

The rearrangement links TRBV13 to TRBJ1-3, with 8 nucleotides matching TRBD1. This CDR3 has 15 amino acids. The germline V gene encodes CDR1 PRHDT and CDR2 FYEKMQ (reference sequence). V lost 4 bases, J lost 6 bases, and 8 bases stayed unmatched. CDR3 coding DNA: TGTGCCAGCAGCTCGCGCAGGGGGCTAGAAAACACCATATATTTT. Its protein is CASSSRRGLENTIYF.

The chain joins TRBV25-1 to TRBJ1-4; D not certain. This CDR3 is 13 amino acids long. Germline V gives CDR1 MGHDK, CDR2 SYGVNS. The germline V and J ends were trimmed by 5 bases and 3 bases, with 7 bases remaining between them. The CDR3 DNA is TGTGCCAGCAGTAGAAGCCCTAATGAAAAACTGTTTTTT. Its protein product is CASSRSPNEKLFF.

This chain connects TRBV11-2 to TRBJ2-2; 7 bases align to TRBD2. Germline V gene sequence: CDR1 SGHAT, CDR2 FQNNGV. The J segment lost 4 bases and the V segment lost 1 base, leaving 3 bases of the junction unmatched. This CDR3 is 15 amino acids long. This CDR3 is CASSLAAGATGELFF. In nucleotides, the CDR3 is TGTGCCAGCAGCTTAGCGGCGGGAGCCACCGGGGAGCTGTTTTTT.

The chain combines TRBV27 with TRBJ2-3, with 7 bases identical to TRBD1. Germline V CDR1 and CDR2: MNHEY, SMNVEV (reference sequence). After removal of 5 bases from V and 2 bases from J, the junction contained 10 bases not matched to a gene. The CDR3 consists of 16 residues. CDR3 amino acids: CASSLHRGSYTDTQYF. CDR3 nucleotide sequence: TGTGCCAGCAGTCTCCACAGGGGATCGTACACAGATACGCAGTATTTT.

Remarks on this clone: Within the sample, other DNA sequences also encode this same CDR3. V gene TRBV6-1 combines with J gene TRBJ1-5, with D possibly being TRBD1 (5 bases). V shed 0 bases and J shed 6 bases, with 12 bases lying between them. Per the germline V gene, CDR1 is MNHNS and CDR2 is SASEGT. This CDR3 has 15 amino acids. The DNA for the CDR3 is TGTGCCAGCAGTGAAGCGGGGGGAGGCGGTCAGCCCCAGCATTTT. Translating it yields CASSEAGGGGQPQHF.

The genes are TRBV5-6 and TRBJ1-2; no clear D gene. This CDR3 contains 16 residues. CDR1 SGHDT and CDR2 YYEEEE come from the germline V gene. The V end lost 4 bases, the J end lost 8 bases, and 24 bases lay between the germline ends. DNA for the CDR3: TGTGCCAGCAGCCCATCGGCCCAGATACGTGGGGAGGGCTACACCTTC. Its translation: CASSPSAQIRGEGYTF.

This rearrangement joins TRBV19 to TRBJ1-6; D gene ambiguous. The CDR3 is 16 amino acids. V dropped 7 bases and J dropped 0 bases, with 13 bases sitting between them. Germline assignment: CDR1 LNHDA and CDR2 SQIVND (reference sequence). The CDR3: CASMSQANSYNSPLHF. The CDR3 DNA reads TGTGCCAGTATGAGTCAGGCGAACTCCTATAATTCACCCCTCCACTTT.

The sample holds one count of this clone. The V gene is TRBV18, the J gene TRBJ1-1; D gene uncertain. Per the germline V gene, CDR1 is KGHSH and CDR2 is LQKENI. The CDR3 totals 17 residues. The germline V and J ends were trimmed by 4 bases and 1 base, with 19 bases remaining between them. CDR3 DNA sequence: TGTGCCAGCTCACAGACTAATCCGGGAAACAAGAACACTGAAGCTTTCTTT. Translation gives CASSQTNPGNKNTEAFF. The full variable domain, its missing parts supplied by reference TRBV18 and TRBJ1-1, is NAGVMQNPRHLVRRRGQEARLRCSPMKGHSHVYWYRQLPEEGLKFMVYLQKENIIDESGMPKERFSAEFPKEGPSILRIQQVVRGDSAAYFCASSQTNPGNKNTEAFFGQGTRLTVV.

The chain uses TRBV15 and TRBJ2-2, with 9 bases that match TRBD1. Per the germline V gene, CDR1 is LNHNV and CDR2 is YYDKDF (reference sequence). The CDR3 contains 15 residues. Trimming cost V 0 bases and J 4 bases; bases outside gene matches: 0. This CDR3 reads CATSRETGGTGELFF. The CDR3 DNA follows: TGTGCCACCAGCAGAGAGACAGGGGGCACCGGGGAGCTGTTTTTT.

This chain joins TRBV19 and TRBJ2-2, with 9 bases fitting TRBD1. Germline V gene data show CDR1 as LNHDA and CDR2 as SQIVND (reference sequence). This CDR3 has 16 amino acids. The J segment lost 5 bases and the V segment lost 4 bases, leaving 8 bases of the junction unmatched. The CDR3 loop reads CASSTRQGVWTGELFF. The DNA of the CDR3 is TGTGCCAGTAGTACCAGACAGGGGGTTTGGACCGGGGAGCTGTTTTTT.